The 7 T cell receptor beta chains listed next were all sequenced from one sample in a study of blood T cell repertoires in COVID-19 (TCRdb year 2020). The protocol used for the library was the immunoSEQ multiplex PCR assay. The table was pulled from immuneACCESS by TCRdb, which kept in-frame rearrangements only. Such tables lose some clones; where checked, under half of the loss comes from unresolved V genes, and the rest has no known cause. Recorded for this sample are about 270,000 clones; roughly 88% of them occurred a single time. The top ten hold about 1% of the sample. The sequencing sample was made of PBMCs or T cells enriched from blood (not recorded which). These receptors came from a woman aged 25 to 39 who had recovered from COVID-19.

V is TRBV19 and J is TRBJ2-1, with D possibly being TRBD2 (5 bases). The V gene lost 3 bases and the J gene lost 3 bases, with 9 bases spanning the gap. CDR3 length: 14 residues. In germline, CDR1 is LNHDA, CDR2 SQIVND (reference sequence). The CDR3 DNA reads TGTGCCAGTAGTATCAGCGACTACTACAATGAGCAGTTCTTC. Its protein is CASSISDYYNEQFF. The full variable domain, in which reference TRBV19 and TRBJ2-1 provide the parts outside the CDR3, is DGGITQSPKYLFRKEGQNVTLSCEQNLNHDAMYWYRQDPGQGLRLIYYSQIVNDFQKGDIAEGYSVSREKKESFPLTVTSAQKNPTAFYLCASSISDYYNEQFFGPGTRLTVL.

The gene calls are TRBV20-1 and TRBJ2-5; D remains unclear. The CDR3 runs to 13 residues. V gave up 5 bases and J gave up 2 bases, with 12 bases separating them. The germline V gene encodes CDR1 DFQATT and CDR2 SNEGSKA (reference sequence). Here the CDR3 reads CSAGGQFQETQYF. Here the CDR3 DNA reads TGCAGTGCTGGTGGGCAGTTTCAAGAGACCCAGTACTTC.

The chain joins TRBV10-3 to TRBJ2-1; 9 nucleotides match TRBD2. The germline gives CDR1 ENHRY, CDR2 SYGVKD. V lost 10 bases, J lost 7 bases, and 11 bases stayed unmatched. There are 14 residues in the CDR3. CDR3: CATSTGTSYNEQFF. CDR3 sequence (DNA): TGTGCCACCTCAACCGGGACTAGCTATAATGAGCAGTTCTTC.

This sequence joins TRBV9 and TRBJ2-1; D perhaps matches TRBD2 (5 bases). The germline V and J ends were trimmed by 3 bases and 4 bases, with 8 bases remaining between them. This CDR3 comprises 13 residues. Germline CDR1 reads SGDLS; CDR2 reads YYNGEE. The CDR3 DNA reads as TGTGCCAGCAGCGCCCGAGGGTACAATGAGCAGTTCTTC. Translated: CASSARGYNEQFF.

The J gene is TRBJ1-2, the V gene TRBV18, with 7 bases fitting TRBD1. The CDR3 covers 15 residues. The germline gives CDR1 KGHSH, CDR2 LQKENI. J lost 0 bases, V lost 4 bases, and 5 bases had no gene match. For the CDR3, the DNA is TGTGCCAGCTCACTTGGGACAGCTCCTAACTATGGCTACACCTTC. Protein product: CASSLGTAPNYGYTF.

The V gene is TRBV4-1, the J gene TRBJ2-7; tentative D call: TRBD1 (5 bases). Per germline, CDR1 MGHRA and CDR2 YSYEKL. Trimming cost V 4 bases and J 1 base, with 23 bases left between them. The CDR3 has 18 residues. This chain's CDR3 is CASSRNRLGQGFSYEQYF. In DNA form, the CDR3 reads TGCGCCAGCAGCCGGAACCGGCTGGGTCAGGGATTTTCCTACGAGCAGTACTTC.

The chain employs TRBV28 and TRBJ2-1, with 13 bases lining up with TRBD2. The trim removed 3 bases at V and 4 bases at J, leaving 9 bases unmatched. CDR3 length: 18 amino acids. Germline V CDR1 and CDR2: MDHEN, SYDVKM. The CDR3 DNA reads as TGTGCCAGCAGTTTCGGACTAGCGGGAGTTGCAGGGTACAATGAGCAGTTCTTC. Protein: CASSFGLAGVAGYNEQFF.